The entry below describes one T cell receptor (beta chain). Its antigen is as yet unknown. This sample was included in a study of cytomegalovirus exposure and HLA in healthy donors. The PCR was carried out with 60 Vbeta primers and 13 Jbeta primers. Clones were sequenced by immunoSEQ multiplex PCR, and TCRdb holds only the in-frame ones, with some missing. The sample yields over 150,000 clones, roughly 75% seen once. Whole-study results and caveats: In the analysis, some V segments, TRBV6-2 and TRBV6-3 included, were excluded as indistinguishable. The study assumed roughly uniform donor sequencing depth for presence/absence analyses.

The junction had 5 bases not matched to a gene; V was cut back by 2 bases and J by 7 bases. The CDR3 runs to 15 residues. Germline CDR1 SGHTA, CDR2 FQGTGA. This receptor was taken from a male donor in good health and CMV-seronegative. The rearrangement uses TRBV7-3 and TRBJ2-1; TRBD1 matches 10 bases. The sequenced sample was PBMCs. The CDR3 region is CASSLPGTGENEQFF. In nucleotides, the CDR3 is TGTGCCAGCAGCTTACCCGGGACAGGGGAAAATGAGCAGTTCTTC.